Presented here are 22 T cell receptor beta chains from one specimen sequenced in a study of T cells after yellow fever vaccination. TCRdb fed the 5' RACE reads into MiXCR, producing one record per CDR3 protein. The table records almost 600,000 distinct CDR3 sequences, approximately 15% of them present only once. The sequencing used PBMCs, collected on the day of the yellow fever booster vaccination. Source of these receptors: a man aged 30 to 45 who received the YFV17D yellow fever vaccine.

This clonotype was seen only a few times. This chain joins TRBV27 and TRBJ1-1; D is uncertain. CDR1 is MNHEY and CDR2 is SMNVEV in the germline V gene (reference sequence). V was shortened by 2 bases and J by 3 bases, with 13 bases between the two germline ends. The CDR3 is made up of 15 amino acids. CDR3 sequence (DNA): TGTGCCAGCAGTTTAGAACGGGCAAGAGACACTGAAGCTTTCTTT. It specifies CASSLERARDTEAFF.

V usage is TRBV20-1 and J usage is TRBJ2-4, with a weak D call TRBD1 (5 bases). Trimming stripped 0 bases from V and 1 base from J, with 10 bases between. CDR3 size: 15 residues. Germline V gene sequence: CDR1 DFQATT, CDR2 SNEGSKA (reference sequence). The CDR3 DNA reads TGCAGTGCTAGAGACCCAGGGTATGCCAAAAACATTCAGTACTTC. Translated: CSARDPGYAKNIQYF.

This clonotype showed up just a few times. The J gene is TRBJ2-5, the V gene TRBV2; D call uncertain. Trimming took off 7 bases at V and 7 bases at J, with 16 bases between the two ends. Germline values: CDR1 SNHLY, CDR2 FYNNEI. This CDR3 has 13 amino acids. In DNA form, the CDR3 reads TGTGCCAGCATGACGAACAACGTACGGACCCAGTACTTC. It codes for CASMTNNVRTQYF.

The sample holds a few counts of this clonotype. This chain joins TRBV7-8 and TRBJ2-7, with D possibly TRBD2 on 6 matching bases. Trimming shortened V by 8 bases and J by 2 bases, and 13 bases separated the two germline ends. CDR1 is SGHVS, CDR2 FQNEAQ, per germline. The CDR3 length is 13 residues. The chain's CDR3 is CASSGRETYEQYF. CDR3 DNA: TGTGCCAGCTCCGGACGGGAGACCTACGAGCAGTACTTC.

This clonotype was counted a few times. V and J are TRBV7-9 and TRBJ1-2; 7 positions match TRBD1. The CDR3 has 11 residues. J gave up 7 bases and V 11 bases, and 7 bases lay outside the gene matches. The germline V gene encodes CDR1 SEHNR and CDR2 FQNEAQ (reference sequence). CDR3 DNA sequence: TGTGCCGCAGGGGGGGGACGTGGCTACACCTTC. This translates into CAAGGGRGYTF.

This clonotype was seen only a few times. The chain joins TRBV4-3 to TRBJ2-1; TRBD1 aligns across 8 bases. There are 18 residues in the CDR3. Losses at the gene ends were 2 bases for V and 4 bases for J; bases not matched to a gene: 13. Germline CDR1 reads LGHNA; CDR2 reads YSLEER. The DNA of the CDR3 is TGCGCCAGCAGCCAAAAACCCCCGACAGGGGTGAAATACAATGAGCAGTTCTTC. Translation: CASSQKPPTGVKYNEQFF.

This clonotype turned up a few times. The chain recombines TRBV20-1 with TRBJ1-1; D not resolved. This CDR3 spans 14 amino acids. Germline V CDR1 and CDR2: DFQATT, SNEGSKA (reference sequence). V lost 0 bases, J lost 5 bases, and 13 bases lay in between. CDR3 region: CSARDFGVGTEAFF. The CDR3 DNA sequence: TGCAGTGCTAGAGATTTTGGGGTAGGGACTGAAGCTTTCTTT.

J is TRBJ2-1 and V is TRBV27, with a possible D match to TRBD2 (6 bases). This CDR3 comprises 14 residues. CDR1 and CDR2 (germline): MNHEY, SMNVEV (reference sequence). V was pared by 3 bases and J by 7 bases, with 13 bases between. The CDR3 protein is CASSFAGSRNEQFF. DNA for the CDR3: TGTGCCAGCAGTTTTGCGGGGAGTCGGAATGAGCAGTTCTTC.

V is TRBV7-9 and J is TRBJ1-2; 10 nucleotides line up with TRBD1. The CDR3 is made up of 13 amino acids. Germline CDR1 is SEHNR and CDR2 is FQNEAQ (reference sequence). V was pared by 3 bases and J by 8 bases, with 3 bases of the junction left unmatched. CDR3 nucleotides: TGTGCCAGCAGCTTGGGACAGGGGAGCGGCTACACCTTC. It translates to CASSLGQGSGYTF.

The V and J genes are TRBV5-4 and TRBJ2-2; 9 nucleotides align to TRBD2. The ends lost 2 bases at V and 5 bases at J; junction bases unmatched: 7. The CDR3 has 16 amino acids. Germline V gene data show CDR1 as SGHNT and CDR2 as YYREEE (reference sequence). CDR3 loop: CASSFHSGSKTGELFF. The CDR3 DNA is TGTGCCAGCAGCTTTCATAGCGGGAGTAAGACCGGGGAGCTGTTTTTT. Together with reference TRBV5-4 and TRBJ2-2, the CDR3 gives the full variable domain: ETGVTQSPTHLIKTRGQQVTLRCSSQSGHNTVSWYQQALGQGPQFIFQYYREEENGRGNFPPRFSGLQFPNYSSELNVNALELDDSALYLCASSFHSGSKTGELFFGEGSRLTVL.

This chain joins TRBV11-1 and TRBJ2-1; no clear D. CDR1 is SGHAT and CDR2 is FQDESV in the germline V gene (reference sequence). V was cut by 5 bases and J by 2 bases, with 16 bases left in between. The CDR3 has 16 residues. The CDR3 spells CASSHRAVGTYNEQFF. The CDR3 DNA is TGTGCCAGCAGCCATCGCGCGGTAGGCACCTACAATGAGCAGTTCTTC.

This rearrangement joins TRBV5-1 to TRBJ2-1; 15 nucleotides line up with TRBD2. J was trimmed by 8 bases and V by 4 bases; bases with no gene match: 7. Per the germline V gene, CDR1 is SGHRS and CDR2 is YFSETQ. The CDR3 is made up of 16 amino acids. The CDR3 region has the DNA TGCGCCAGCAGCGGGACTAGCGGGAGGCCCGCGGATGAGCAGTTCTTC. This gives the protein CASSGTSGRPADEQFF.

This clonotype was detected a few times. The chain is built from TRBV6-5 and TRBJ2-7, with D tentatively TRBD1 (5 bases). The CDR3 spans 12 residues. CDR1 is MNHEY, CDR2 SVGAGI, per germline. V lost 5 bases and J 5 bases, leaving 10 bases between the germline ends. The CDR3 spells CASSQTDHEQYF. CDR3 sequence (DNA): TGTGCCAGCAGTCAGACAGACCACGAGCAGTACTTC.

This clonotype was observed a few times. The rearrangement uses TRBV6-2 or TRBV6-3 and TRBJ1-1; 10 bases are a match to TRBD1. The CDR3 contains 14 residues. Germline CDR1 reads MNHEY; CDR2 reads SVGEGT. V was clipped by 7 bases and J by 5 bases; unmatched bases: 7. The CDR3 spells CASTLTGGLTEAFF. Here the CDR3 DNA reads TGTGCCAGCACTCTGACAGGGGGCTTGACTGAAGCTTTCTTT.

This sequence joins TRBV24-1 and TRBJ2-1; 8 bases align to TRBD2. The ends lost 5 bases at V and 3 bases at J; junction bases unmatched: 8. Germline CDR1 KGHDR, CDR2 SFDVKD. CDR3 length: 16 residues. DNA of the CDR3: TGTGCCACCAGTGGCCCGACTAGCGAGAGCTACAATGAGCAGTTCTTC. It yields the protein CATSGPTSESYNEQFF.

This clonotype was counted only a few times. The genes are TRBV12-3 or TRBV12-4 and TRBJ1-6; 7 nucleotides align to TRBD1. This CDR3 has 14 amino acids. With 6 bases clipped from V and 8 bases from J, the junction kept 7 bases outside the gene matches. CDR3 loop: CASSPGQTYSPLHF. Written as DNA, the CDR3 is TGTGCCAGCAGCCCGGGACAGACGTATTCACCCCTCCACTTT.

CDR3 bases: TGTGCCAGCAGCCCCTATCGGGGGGTGGGCTATGGCTACACCTTC. This encodes CASSPYRGVGYGYTF. The rearrangement uses TRBV12-3 or TRBV12-4 and TRBJ1-2; tentatively, D is TRBD1 (5 bases). The CDR3 consists of 15 residues. V shed 6 bases and J shed 4 bases, with 18 bases lying between them.

The rearrangement uses TRBV6-4 and TRBJ1-5; 7 bases match TRBD1. V lost 4 bases to trimming and J lost 7 bases; unmatched junction nucleotides: 4. The CDR3 has 13 residues. CDR1 is MRHNA, CDR2 SNTAGT, per germline. The DNA of the CDR3 is TGTGCCAGCAGTGCACAGGGGAACCAGCCCCAGCATTTT. This gives the protein CASSAQGNQPQHF.

This clonotype was detected only a few times. J is TRBJ2-7 and V is TRBV9, with no clear D. The ends were cut back, 0 bases at V and 1 base at J, with 8 bases in the middle. Germline V CDR1 and CDR2: SGDLS, YYNGEE. This CDR3 comprises 14 residues. As DNA, the CDR3 is TGTGCCAGCAGCGTAGACCGCTTTTCCTACGAGCAGTACTTC. Amino acid sequence: CASSVDRFSYEQYF.

This clonotype was seen a handful of times. The CDR3, as DNA: TGCGCCAGCAGCCAAGATCCGGGCACCGGGGAGCTGTTTTTT. The encoded protein is CASSQDPGTGELFF. The V and J genes are TRBV4-1 and TRBJ2-2, with D unresolved. Germline assignment: CDR1 MGHRA and CDR2 YSYEKL. The CDR3 length is 14 residues. V was shortened by 0 bases and J by 4 bases, with 6 bases between the two germline ends.

This clonotype showed up many times. The chain combines TRBV12-3 or TRBV12-4 with TRBJ1-5; a possible D gene is TRBD1 (6 bases). The CDR3 is made up of 13 amino acids. The ends were cut back, 7 bases at V and 5 bases at J, with 12 bases in the middle. CDR3 region: CASTWGADQPQHF. The CDR3 DNA is TGTGCCAGCACCTGGGGGGCCGATCAGCCCCAGCATTTT.

This clonotype was recorded a few times. The chain couples TRBV15 to TRBJ1-5; D is uncertain. Germline assignment: CDR1 LNHNV and CDR2 YYDKDF (reference sequence). Trimming stripped 0 bases from V and 5 bases from J, with 8 bases between. This CDR3 has 14 residues. The CDR3 DNA reads as TGTGCCACCAGCAGAGACAAAATCCATCAGCCCCAGCATTTT. The encoded protein is CATSRDKIHQPQHF.